This T cell receptor (beta chain) was recovered during a study of cytomegalovirus exposure and HLA in healthy donors. Whole-study findings and limits: Under in vitro conditions, three CMV-associated chains were confirmed as specific for CMV antigens.

CDR1 MNHEY and CDR2 SMNVEV come from the germline V gene (reference sequence). The CDR3 is made up of 17 amino acids. Trimming removed 6 bases from V and 0 bases from J, with 20 bases in between. On this clone itself: What it binds is unknown.

Here immunoSEQ multiplex PCR was the method, and the copy in TCRdb shows in-frame clones only, minus some. The sample lists tens of thousands of clones, around 95% seen once, with around 3% in the top ten. Sequencing used PBMCs. This TCR derives from a man in his late teens or twenties in good health and CMV-seronegative. The gene calls are TRBV27 and TRBJ1-1, with D tentatively TRBD1 (6 bases). The CDR3: CASSPPRIGGMNTEAFF. The CDR3 DNA sequence: TGTGCCAGCAGCCCCCCTCGAATAGGGGGTATGAACACTGAAGCTTTCTTT.